This entry concerns a single T cell receptor beta chain. What it recognizes is unknown. This specimen belongs to a study of early stage breast cancer tumors. Sequenced by immunoSEQ multiplex PCR; TCRdb stores in-frame clones only, minus some. The data contain roughly 48,000 clones, 83% of them singletons. Study outcomes and limitations: Comparing each tissue with blood distinguished tumor from normal in about 90% of the 16 patients.

The CDR3 loop spans 13 amino acids. The germline V and J ends were trimmed by 6 bases and 5 bases, with 11 bases remaining between them. CDR1 is WSHSY, CDR2 SAAADI, per germline. Sequencing was done on a sample of blood. The chain couples TRBV10-2 to TRBJ1-5, with a tentative D call TRBD1 (6 bases). The sequence was obtained from a person aged 45 to 59 with breast cancer. CDR3 nucleotide sequence: TGCGCCAGCAGCGGACAGCGATATCAGCCCCAGCATTTT. Translation gives CASSGQRYQPQHF.